This TCR beta chain derives from a study of T cells in Graves' hyperthyroidism and ophthalmopathy. Amplification yielded TCR beta CDR3 regions, with RNA transcripts as the source. HTBI primers were the set used in a first-round RT-PCR of the TCR CDR3. TCRdb reprocessed the multiplex PCR reads with MiXCR, giving one entry per CDR3 protein. The data show about 640,000 distinct CDR3 sequences, roughly 20% seen once. Uncontrolled infection, other autoimmune disease, pregnancy or lactation excluded patients. With 5 bases removed from V and 3 bases from J, the gap between germline ends came to 19 bases. The CDR3 length is 15 residues. In germline, CDR1 is DFQATT, CDR2 SNEGSKA (reference sequence).

This TCR was sampled from a man aged 30-40 years with Graves' ophthalmopathy. What was sequenced was blood. V is TRBV20-1 and J is TRBJ1-2, with D perhaps TRBD1 (5 bases). The CDR3, as DNA: TGCAGTGCTCACCACGCCGGGGGGATGGACTATGGCTACACCTTC. This gives the protein CSAHHAGGMDYGYTF.